These T cell receptor beta chains were read from a single sample in a study of blood T cell repertoires in COVID-19. Clones were read by immunoSEQ multiplex PCR, and TCRdb kept only the in-frame ones, dropping some. The sample lists over 600,000 clones; around 89% were seen once. What was sequenced was peripheral blood. The receptor source for this set is a woman aged 18-29 years with acute or convalescent COVID-19. CDR3s include the opening cysteine and the closing phenylalanine or tryptophan. A D gene is named only where the DNA matches it firmly. Some rows have no size entry. The others give once, few or many, or a class for an expanded clone.

J: TRBJ2-1
D: .
size: once
V: TRBV6-1
DNA: TGTGCCAGCAGTGACCTGGGGGGACACAATGAGCAGTTCTTC
CDR3: CASSDLGGHNEQFF

J: TRBJ2-3
D: .
size: .
V: TRBV7-8
DNA: TGTGCCAGCAGCTTGAGACTGTCCCTCGAGCCCTCATATACGCAGTATTTT
CDR3: CASSLRLSLEPSYTQYF

J: TRBJ2-7
D: TRBD1
size: .
V: TRBV7-2
DNA: TGTGCCAGCAGCTCCTCCGGGACAGAAACAACCTACGAGCAGTACTTC
CDR3: CASSSSGTETTYEQYF

J: TRBJ1-2
D: .
size: .
V: TRBV25-1
DNA: TGTGCCAGCAGTGAATTTCCCCACAGGGAGGGTTATGGCTACACCTTC
CDR3: CASSEFPHREGYGYTF

J: TRBJ2-7
D: TRBD2
size: .
V: TRBV4-3
DNA: TGCGCCAGCAGCCAAAGACTAGCGGTCGCCTACGAGCAGTACTTC
CDR3: CASSQRLAVAYEQYF

J: TRBJ2-4
D: TRBD1
size: .
V: TRBV6-1
DNA: TGTGCCAGCAGTGAGCAGCCGGGACAGGGGGCCAGAAACATTCAGTACTTC
CDR3: CASSEQPGQGARNIQYF

J: TRBJ1-1
D: .
size: .
V: TRBV5-6
DNA: TGTGCCAGCACTCGCGTTGGGGAGGGGCACACTGAAGCTTTCTTT
CDR3: CASTRVGEGHTEAFF

J: TRBJ1-5
D: .
size: .
V: TRBV6-2/TRBV6-3
DNA: TGTGCCAGCAGTTTAATCTGGGGCCAGCTTAGCAATCAGCCCCAGCATTTT
CDR3: CASSLIWGQLSNQPQHF

J: TRBJ2-7
D: .
size: once
V: TRBV6-5
DNA: TGTGCCAGCAAGTCCCCTGGCTTGACCTACGAGCAGTACTTC
CDR3: CASKSPGLTYEQYF

J: TRBJ1-5
D: TRBD1
size: once
V: TRBV7-9
DNA: TGTGCCAGCAGCCCCGCGGGACAGGGTTATCAGCCCCAGCATTTT
CDR3: CASSPAGQGYQPQHF

J: TRBJ1-1
D: .
size: .
V: TRBV27
DNA: TGTGCCAGCAGTTTAACCCCCTGGGGGACACACGAAGCTTTCTTT
CDR3: CASSLTPWGTHEAFF